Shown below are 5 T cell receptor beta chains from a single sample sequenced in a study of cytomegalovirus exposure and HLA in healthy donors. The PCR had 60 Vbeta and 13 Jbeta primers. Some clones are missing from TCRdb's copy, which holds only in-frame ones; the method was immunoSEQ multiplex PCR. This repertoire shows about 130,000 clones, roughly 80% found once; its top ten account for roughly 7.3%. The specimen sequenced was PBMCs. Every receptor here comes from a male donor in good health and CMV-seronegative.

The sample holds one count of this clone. CDR3 in amino acids: CASSLGPGISTGTTNSPLHF. The CDR3 DNA is TGTGCCAGCAGCTTAGGCCCTGGGATCTCGACCGGGACAACGAACTCACCCCTCCACTTT. The chain combines TRBV7-8 with TRBJ1-6, with a possible D match to TRBD1 (6 bases). Looked up from germline, CDR1 is SGHVS and CDR2 is FQNEAQ. CDR3 length: 20 amino acids. Trimming took 1 base from V and 10 from J, leaving 29 bases between them.

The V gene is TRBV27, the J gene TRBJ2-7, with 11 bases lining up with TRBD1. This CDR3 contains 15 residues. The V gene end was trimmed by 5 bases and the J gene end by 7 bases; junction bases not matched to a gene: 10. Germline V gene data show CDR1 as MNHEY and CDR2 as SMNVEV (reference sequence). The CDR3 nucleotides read TGTGCCAGCAGTCCCCGGACAGGGGGCCCTAGGGAGCAGTACTTC. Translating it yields CASSPRTGGPREQYF.

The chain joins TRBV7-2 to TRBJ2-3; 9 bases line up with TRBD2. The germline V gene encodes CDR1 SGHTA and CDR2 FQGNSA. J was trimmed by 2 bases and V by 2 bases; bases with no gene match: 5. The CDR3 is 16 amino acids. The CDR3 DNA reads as TGTGCCAGCAGCTTAATTGCGGGAGGGCCCACAGATACGCAGTATTTT. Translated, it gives CASSLIAGGPTDTQYF.

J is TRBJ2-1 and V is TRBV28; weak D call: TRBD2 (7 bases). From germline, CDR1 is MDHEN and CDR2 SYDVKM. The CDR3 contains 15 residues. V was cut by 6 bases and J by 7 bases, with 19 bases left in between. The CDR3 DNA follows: TGTGCCAGCAGCCTTGGGGGGGGGCGGGGGAATGAGCAGTTCTTC. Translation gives CASSLGGGRGNEQFF.

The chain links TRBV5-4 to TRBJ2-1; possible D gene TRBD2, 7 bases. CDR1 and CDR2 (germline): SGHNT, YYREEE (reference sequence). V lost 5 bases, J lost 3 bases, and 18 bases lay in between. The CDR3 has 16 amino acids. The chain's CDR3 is CASRPPVGGGYNEQFF. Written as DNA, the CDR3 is TGTGCCAGCAGACCCCCGGTAGGGGGGGGCTACAATGAGCAGTTCTTC.